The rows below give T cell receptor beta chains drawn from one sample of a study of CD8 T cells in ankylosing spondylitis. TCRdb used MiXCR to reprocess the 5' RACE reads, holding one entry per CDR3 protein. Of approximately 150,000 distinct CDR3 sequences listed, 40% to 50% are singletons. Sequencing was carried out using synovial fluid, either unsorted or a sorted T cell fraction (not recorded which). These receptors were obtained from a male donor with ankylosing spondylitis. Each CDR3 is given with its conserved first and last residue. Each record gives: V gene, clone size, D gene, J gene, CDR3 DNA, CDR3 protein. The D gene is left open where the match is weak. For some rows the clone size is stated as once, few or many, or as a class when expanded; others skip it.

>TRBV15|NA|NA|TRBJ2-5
TGTGCCACCAGCAGAGCCCCCCATCGTGATGGGAAGGAGACCCAGTACTTC
CATSRAPHRDGKETQYF
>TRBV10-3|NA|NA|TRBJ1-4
TGTGCCATCAGTGAGGGACCGAATGAAAAACTGTTTTTT
CAISEGPNEKLFF
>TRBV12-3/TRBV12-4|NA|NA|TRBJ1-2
TGTGCCAGCAGTACAGGGTGGTCCTACACCTTC
CASSTGWSYTF
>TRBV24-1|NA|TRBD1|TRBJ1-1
TGTGCCACCAGTGATCACAGGGGTGAGGCTTTCTTT
CATSDHRGEAFF
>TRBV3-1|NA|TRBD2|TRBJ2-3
TGTGCCAGCAGCCATGCGGGGGGGAAATTCACAGATACGCAGTATTTT
CASSHAGGKFTDTQYF
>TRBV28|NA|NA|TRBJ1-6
TGTGCCAGCGGGTTTCGAACCCTCCACTTT
CASGFRTLHF
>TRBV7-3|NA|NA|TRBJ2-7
TGTGCCAGCAGCCCAATGGGTGGGACGAGGGTCTACGAGCAGTACTTC
CASSPMGGTRVYEQYF
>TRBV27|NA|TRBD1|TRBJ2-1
TGTGCCAGCAGTTACGGGACAGGCCCATACAATGAGCAGTTCTTC
CASSYGTGPYNEQFF
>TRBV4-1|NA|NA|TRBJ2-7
TGCGCCAGCAGCCAAGTTCCTATCTCCTACGAGCAGTACTTC
CASSQVPISYEQYF
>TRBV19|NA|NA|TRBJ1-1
TGTGCCAGTACCGCTTTTTGGGGAGCGGACACTGAAGCTTTCTTT
CASTAFWGADTEAFF
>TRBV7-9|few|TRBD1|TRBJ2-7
TGTGCCAGCAGCCACGGGACAGACTACGAGCAGTACTTC
CASSHGTDYEQYF
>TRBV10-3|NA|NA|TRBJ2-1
TGTGCCATCAGTGAGTCTGGGATCCATGAGCAGTTCTTC
CAISESGIHEQFF
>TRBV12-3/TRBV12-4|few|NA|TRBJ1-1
TGTGCCAGCAGTTTGGCTGTCTTTGAAGCTTTCTTT
CASSLAVFEAFF
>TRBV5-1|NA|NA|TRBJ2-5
TGCGCCAGCAGCCCCTTTCCCCGGACCCAGTACTTC
CASSPFPRTQYF
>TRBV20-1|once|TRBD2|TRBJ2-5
TGCAGTGCCCAGATACCGGGACTAGCGGGAGGCCCCCAAGAGACCCAGTACTTC
CSAQIPGLAGGPQETQYF
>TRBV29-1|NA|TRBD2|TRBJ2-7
TGCAGCGTTGTTTTCCCCAGCGGGAGGCCCTACGAGCAGTACTTC
CSVVFPSGRPYEQYF
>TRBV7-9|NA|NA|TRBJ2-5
TGTGCCAGCAGCTTAGGAACAGGGAGGGAGACCCAGTACTTC
CASSLGTGRETQYF
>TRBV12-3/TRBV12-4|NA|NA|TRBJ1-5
TGTGCCAGCAGTCTTAACGGGATTAGCAATCAGCCCCAGCATTTT
CASSLNGISNQPQHF
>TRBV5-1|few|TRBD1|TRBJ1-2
TGCGCCAGCAGAGACCCGACAGGGGACCTCAACTATGGCTACACCTTC
CASRDPTGDLNYGYTF
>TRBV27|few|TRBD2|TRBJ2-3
TGTGCCAGCAGTTTAACTCCTCCTAGCGGGGGCAGCACAGATACGCAGTATTTT
CASSLTPPSGGSTDTQYF
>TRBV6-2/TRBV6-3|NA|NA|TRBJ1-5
TGTGCCAGCAGTATCGTCCAGACGGGCAATCAGCCCCAGCATTTT
CASSIVQTGNQPQHF
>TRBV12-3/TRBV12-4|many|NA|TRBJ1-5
TGTGCCAGCAGTTTAGGGGTCAACAATCAGCCCCAGCATTTT
CASSLGVNNQPQHF
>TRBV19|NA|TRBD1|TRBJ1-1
TGTGCCAGTAGTGTGACAGGGATGAACACTGAAGCTTTCTTT
CASSVTGMNTEAFF
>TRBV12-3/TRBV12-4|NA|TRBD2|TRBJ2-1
TGTGCCAGCAGTTTATACCCGCTAGCGGGCCTCAATGAGCAGTTCTTC
CASSLYPLAGLNEQFF
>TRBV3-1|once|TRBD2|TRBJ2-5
TGTGCCAGCAGCCAAGAGGGGCTAGCGGAAGAGACCCAGTACTTC
CASSQEGLAEETQYF
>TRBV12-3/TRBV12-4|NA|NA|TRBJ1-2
TGTGCCAGCACCAACAGGGATTTTGGCTACACCTTC
CASTNRDFGYTF
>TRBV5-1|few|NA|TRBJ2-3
TGCGCCAGCAGCCACAGCCACCGCGGAGCAGATACGCAGTATTTT
CASSHSHRGADTQYF
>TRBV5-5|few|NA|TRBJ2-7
TGTGCCAGCATTTCGAGCTATGAAGGCGACGAGCAGTACTTC
CASISSYEGDEQYF
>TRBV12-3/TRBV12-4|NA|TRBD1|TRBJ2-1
TGTGCCAGCAGACCAGACGCGACAGGGGGCAATGAGCAGTTCTTC
CASRPDATGGNEQFF
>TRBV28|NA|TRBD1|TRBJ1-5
TGTGCCAGCATATCGTTAGGGCAGGGGGCGCTTCAGCCCCAGCATTTT
CASISLGQGALQPQHF
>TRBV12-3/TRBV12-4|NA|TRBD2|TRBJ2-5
TGTGCCAGCAGTTTCGGCACTAGCGGACAAGAGACCCAGTACTTC
CASSFGTSGQETQYF
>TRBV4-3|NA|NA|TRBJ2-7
TGCGCCAGCAGCCAAGGAGAGGGCCGTCACGAGCAGTACTTC
CASSQGEGRHEQYF
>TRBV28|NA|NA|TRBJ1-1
TGTGCCAGCAGCCTCCAACAGGGATCCTTGAACACTGAAGCTTTCTTT
CASSLQQGSLNTEAFF
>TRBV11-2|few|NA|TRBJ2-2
TGTGCCAGCAGCTTAGGGGACACGTCCACCGGGGAGCTGTTTTTT
CASSLGDTSTGELFF
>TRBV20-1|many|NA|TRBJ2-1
TGCAGTGCTAGAGTTTTAGCGCCTGAGCAGTTCTTC
CSARVLAPEQFF
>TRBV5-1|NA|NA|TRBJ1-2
TGCGCCAGCAGCTTCTACGGCGGCGGATATGGCTACACCTTC
CASSFYGGGYGYTF
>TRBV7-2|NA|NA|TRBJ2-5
TGTGCCTGCACCACGACGGGGGGCGGAGAGACCCAGTACTTC
CACTTTGGGETQYF
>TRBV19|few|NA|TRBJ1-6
TGTGCCAGTAGTATGGGAGGTAATTCACCCCTCCACTTT
CASSMGGNSPLHF
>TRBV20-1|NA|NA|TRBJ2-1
TGCAGTGCTAGAGATTCGTACTACTACAATGAGCAGTTCTTC
CSARDSYYYNEQFF
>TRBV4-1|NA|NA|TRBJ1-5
TGCGCCAGCAGCCAAGGCAGCTACAATCAGCCCCAGCATTTT
CASSQGSYNQPQHF
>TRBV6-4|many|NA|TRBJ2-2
TGTGCCAGCTCCAAAGGGTTGGACACCGGGGAGCTGTTTTTT
CASSKGLDTGELFF
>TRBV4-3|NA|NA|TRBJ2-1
TGCGCCAGCAGCCAAGATCTTTGGAATGAGCAGTTCTTC
CASSQDLWNEQFF
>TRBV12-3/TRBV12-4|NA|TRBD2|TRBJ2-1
TGTGCCAGCCGAGGCCCGGGGGGGCTTTCCAATGAGCAGTTCTTC
CASRGPGGLSNEQFF
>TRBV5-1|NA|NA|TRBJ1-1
TGCGCCAGCAGCTTGTGGAAAGGGTCTGAAGCTTTCTTT
CASSLWKGSEAFF
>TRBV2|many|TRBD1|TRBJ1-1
TGTGCCAGCAACCGAATCGCAGGGACAGCATTAGGCATGAACACTGAAGCTTTCTTT
CASNRIAGTALGMNTEAFF
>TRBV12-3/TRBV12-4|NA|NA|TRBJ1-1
TGTGCCAGCAGTTTATGGGGCGGGAACACTGAAGCTTTCTTT
CASSLWGGNTEAFF
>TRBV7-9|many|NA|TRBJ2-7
TGTGCCAGCAGCTTAAACGAAAACCGCTACGAGCAGTACTTC
CASSLNENRYEQYF
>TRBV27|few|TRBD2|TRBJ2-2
TGTGCCAGCAGTTTATTTTCTCTAGCGGAGAACACCGGGGAGCTGTTTTTT
CASSLFSLAENTGELFF
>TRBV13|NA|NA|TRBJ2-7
TGTGCCAGCAGCTTAGGGCTAGAGTCCTACGAGCAGTACTTC
CASSLGLESYEQYF
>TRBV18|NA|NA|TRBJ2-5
TGTGCCAGCTCACCTGGGACGTGGGGACTTGAAGAGACCCAGTACTTC
CASSPGTWGLEETQYF
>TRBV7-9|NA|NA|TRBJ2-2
TGTGCCAGCAGCTCCAGGGTGGCCACCGGGGAGCTGTTTTTT
CASSSRVATGELFF
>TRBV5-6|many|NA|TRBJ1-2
TGTGCCAGCAGCACAACAGAGGACTATGGCTACACCTTC
CASSTTEDYGYTF
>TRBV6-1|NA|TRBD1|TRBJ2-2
TGTGCCGGCGGACAGGGTGACACCGGGGAGCTGTTTTTT
CAGGQGDTGELFF